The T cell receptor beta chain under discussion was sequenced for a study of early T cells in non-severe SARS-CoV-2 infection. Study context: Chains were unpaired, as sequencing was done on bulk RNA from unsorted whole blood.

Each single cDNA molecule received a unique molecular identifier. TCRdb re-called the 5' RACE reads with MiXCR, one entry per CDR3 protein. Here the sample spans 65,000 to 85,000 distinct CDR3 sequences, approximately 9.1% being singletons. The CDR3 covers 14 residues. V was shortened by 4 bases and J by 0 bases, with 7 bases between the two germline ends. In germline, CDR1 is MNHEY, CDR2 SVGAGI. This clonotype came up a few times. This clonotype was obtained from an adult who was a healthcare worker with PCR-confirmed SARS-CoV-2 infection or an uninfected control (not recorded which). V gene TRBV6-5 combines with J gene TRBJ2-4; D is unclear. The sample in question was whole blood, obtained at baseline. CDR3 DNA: TGTGCCAGCAGTTCGTTGCTAGCCAAAAACATTCAGTACTTC. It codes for CASSSLLAKNIQYF.